Following are 14 T cell receptor beta chains from one sample sequenced in a study of blood T cells in healthy people across ages. Sample-barcoded 5' priming and a J-beta primer mix drove a second PCR of roughly 6 to 12 cycles. A single record per CDR3 protein comes from TCRdb applying MiXCR to the 5' RACE reads. The sample has roughly 680,000 distinct CDR3 sequences; over 45% are singletons. The sample comprised blood. The receptors come from an older woman in good health.

The table lists this clonotype with a few counts. The rearrangement links TRBV29-1 to TRBJ2-5; no definite D call. The CDR3 totals 14 residues. CDR1 is SQVTM, CDR2 ANQGSEA, per germline. V was shortened by 4 bases and J by 3 bases, with 15 bases between the two germline ends. The CDR3 protein is CSVGKGSKKETQYF. CDR3 bases: TGCAGCGTTGGGAAGGGTTCCAAAAAAGAGACCCAGTACTTC. Looking up the rest from reference TRBV29-1 and TRBJ2-5 gives the full variable domain: SAVISQKPSRDICQRGTSLTIQCQVDSQVTMMFWYRQQPGQSLTLIATANQGSEATYESGFVIDKFPISRPNLTFSTLTVSNMSPEDSSIYLCSVGKGSKKETQYFGPGTRLLVL.

This clonotype was seen once. The CDR3 region is CASSPTGLADTQYF. CDR3 DNA: TGTGCCAGCAGCCCCACAGGTTTGGCAGATACGCAGTATTTT. V gene TRBV12-3 or TRBV12-4 combines with J gene TRBJ2-3, with D tentatively TRBD1 (5 bases). The V gene lost 6 bases and the J gene lost 4 bases, with 14 bases spanning the gap. CDR3 length equals 14 residues.

V is TRBV6-2 or TRBV6-3 and J is TRBJ2-5; D is perhaps TRBD1 (6 bases). TRBJ2-7 matches the DNA end more closely, so the J call is doubtful. In germline, CDR1 is MNHEY, CDR2 SVGEGT. CDR3 size: 15 residues. CDR3 nucleotide sequence: TGTGCCAGCACAAACGACAGGCCTTCTCGATACGAGCAGTACTTC. This translates into CASTNDRPSRYEQYF.

The chain has TRBV28 and TRBJ2-7; 11 nucleotides match TRBD2. Germline CDR1 is MDHEN and CDR2 is SYDVKM. Unmatched junction bases numbered 7, after V lost 6 bases and J lost 3 bases. CDR3 length equals 15 residues. The CDR3 spells CASRGETSGSYEQYF. The CDR3 nucleotides read TGTGCCAGCAGAGGGGAAACTAGCGGGAGCTACGAGCAGTACTTC.

This clonotype has more than one count but fewer than ten. This chain uses TRBV20-1 with TRBJ2-7; 8 bases line up with TRBD1. The ends lost 0 bases at V and 4 bases at J; junction bases unmatched: 8. This CDR3 region has 15 residues. Germline V gives CDR1 DFQATT, CDR2 SNEGSKA (reference sequence). CDR3 sequence reads: CSARDPGTGPYEQYF. As DNA, the CDR3 is TGCAGTGCTAGAGATCCGGGGACAGGACCTTACGAGCAGTACTTC.

This chain uses TRBV3-1 with TRBJ1-4, with TRBD1 identical over 12 bases. The germline V gene encodes CDR1 LGHDT and CDR2 YNNKEL (reference sequence). The CDR3 sequence is 15 residues long. With V trimmed by 4 bases and J by 9 bases, 6 bases remained unmatched. The CDR3 DNA is TGTGCCAGCAGCCCCGGGACAGGGGGCGGGAAAAAACTGTTTTTT. This sequence encodes CASSPGTGGGKKLFF.

This clonotype has more than one count but fewer than ten. V gene TRBV18 combines with J gene TRBJ2-7; no clear D. This CDR3 is built from 15 residues. Germline values: CDR1 KGHSH, CDR2 LQKENI. The germline V and J ends were trimmed by 4 bases and 3 bases, with 16 bases remaining between them. The CDR3 bases are TGTGCCAGCTCACGGTCGGGTGGTGTAAACTACGAGCAGTACTTC. Its protein product is CASSRSGGVNYEQYF.

This sequence joins TRBV21-1 and TRBJ2-4; TRBD1 is taken as the D call from the table, unchecked against the DNA. TRBV21-1 constitutes a pseudogene. The CDR3 length is 19 residues. This CDR3 is CASSKRLGDTDVAKNIQYF. As DNA, the CDR3 is TGTGCCAGCAGCAAAAGGTTAGGGGATACAGACGTCGCCAAAAACATTCAGTACTTC.

This chain connects TRBV6-6 to TRBJ2-4; 7 positions agree with TRBD1. The tail of the sequence fits TRBJ2-7 better, so the J call may be wrong. The CDR3 runs 14 residues. In germline, CDR1 is MNHNY, CDR2 SVGAGI (reference sequence). CDR3 nucleotide sequence: TGTGCCAGCAGTGTGGGGGACAGACGTTACGAGCAGTACTTC. It encodes CASSVGDRRYEQYF.

This clonotype was detected a few times. The genes are TRBV20-1 and TRBJ2-5; TRBD2 matches 8 bases. The germline CDR1 and CDR2 sequences are DFQATT and SNEGSKA (reference sequence). This CDR3 contains 14 residues. The V and J ends lost 0 bases and 4 bases, in that order; junction bases with no gene match: 4. The CDR3 region is CSARDSSGGETQYF. CDR3 DNA sequence: TGCAGTGCTAGAGATTCCAGCGGGGGAGAGACCCAGTACTTC.

The V call is TRBV12-3 or TRBV12-4, the J call TRBJ2-1; D possibly corresponds to TRBD2 (7 bases). This CDR3 has 14 residues. V shed 0 bases and J shed 14 bases, with 17 bases lying between them. The CDR3 reads CASSLARAGGLKFF. The CDR3, as DNA: TGTGCCAGCAGTTTAGCGCGGGCCGGGGGGCTGAAGTTCTTC.

The chain is built from TRBV6-1 and TRBJ1-6; the D is unclear. CDR1 MNHNS and CDR2 SASEGT come from the germline V gene. With 5 bases removed from V and 4 bases from J, the gap between germline ends came to 6 bases. The CDR3 is made up of 13 amino acids. The CDR3 protein is CASSPTYNSPLHF. CDR3 nucleotides: TGTGCCAGCAGTCCTACTTATAATTCACCCCTCCACTTT.

This clonotype came up a few times. The chain uses TRBV7-2 and TRBJ2-1; possibly TRBD2 for D (5 bases). This CDR3 has 17 amino acids. Germline-derived CDR1 and CDR2 are SGHTA and FQGNSA. Trimming left V 5 bases short and J 0 bases short, with 17 bases between. DNA of the CDR3: TGTGCCAGCAGCCGATCGGGGAGCATGAGCTCCTACAATGAGCAGTTCTTC. It codes for CASSRSGSMSSYNEQFF.

The V call is TRBV20-1, the J call TRBJ2-7, with no clear D. The CDR3 totals 14 residues. Trimming pared 5 bases from V and 3 bases from J, leaving 17 bases between. Germline CDR1 reads DFQATT; CDR2 reads SNEGSKA (reference sequence). CDR3 protein: CSADGSPGYYEQYF. In DNA, the CDR3 is TGCAGTGCTGATGGGTCCCCCGGGTACTACGAGCAGTACTTC.